This TCR beta chain originates from a study of T cells in Graves' hyperthyroidism and ophthalmopathy. Study-level findings and limits: Ophthalmopathy and stable hyperthyroidism were separated by a 13 V-J model.

This clonotype was observed at least ten times. What it binds is not known. PBMCs were collected from an approximately 10 ml volume of fresh peripheral blood. RNA transcripts served as the template for amplifying TCR beta CDR3 regions. With the HTBI primer set, the TCR CDR3 went through a first round of RT-PCR. Each CDR3 protein is one row after TCRdb ran MiXCR on the multiplex PCR reads. In the table there are 350,000 or so distinct CDR3 sequences, around a sixth of which are singletons. What was sequenced was blood. The receptor comes from a woman aged 40 to 49 with Graves' ophthalmopathy.

CDR3 nucleotides: TGTGCCAGCAGTTTAACGGGTTTCGACTACGAGCAGTACTTC. Its protein is CASSLTGFDYEQYF. The chain uses TRBV27 and TRBJ2-7; no firm D call. This CDR3 has 14 amino acids. Germline V lookup: CDR1 MNHEY, CDR2 SMNVEV (reference sequence). V dropped 2 bases and J dropped 3 bases, with 11 bases sitting between them.